This T cell receptor (beta chain) comes out of a study of shared clonotypes between healthy human individuals. Across the study: Researchers assigned three CD4 naive, three CD4 memory, two CD8 naive and one CD8 memory plate to each donor.

The sample holds one count of this clone. Genomic DNA of every subset was divided equally among multiple immunoSEQ plates. Method: immunoSEQ multiplex PCR; TCRdb's copy keeps in-frame clones and lacks some. The data contain about 2 million clones, approximately 94% of them seen just once; the ten biggest clones take up 0.85% to 1.3%. CD45RO-negative, CCR7-selected cells formed the naive CD8 fraction, which excluded terminally differentiated effector memory CD45RA+ cells. Germline CDR1 and CDR2: MGHRA and YSYEKL. The ends lost 0 bases at V and 1 base at J; junction bases unmatched: 3. This CDR3 spans 15 amino acids.

Sequenced sample: naive CD8+ T cells sorted from blood. The sequence came from a man between 18 and 29 years old in good health. The chain combines TRBV4-1 with TRBJ2-7; 7 bases are shared with TRBD1. Here the CDR3 reads CASSQDLGQSYEQYF. CDR3 DNA sequence: TGCGCCAGCAGCCAAGATCTGGGACAGTCCTACGAGCAGTACTTC.